The 28 T cell receptor beta chains in this list originate from one sample, sequenced in a study of vaccination effects on CD4 cells after COVID-19. Antigen-specific CD4+ T cells were expanded with viral peptide pools in the ViraFEST assay before sequencing. Following a roughly 11-day culture, CD4+ T cells were purified. None of the vaccinated had previously contracted SARS-CoV-2, and their nucleocapsid antibodies tested negative. The antigens for these receptors are not known. The protocol was immunoSEQ multiplex PCR, while the TCRdb copy is restricted to in-frame clones and leaves out a portion. The sample has roughly 42,000 clones; about two thirds are singletons. The sequences come from CD4+ T cells from PBMCs cultured with HCoV-OC43 spike peptides, collected before COVID-19 vaccination. The subset: HCoV-OC43 spike overlapping peptide pool stimulation. These TCRs come from a human donor who received a COVID-19 vaccine.

The chain is built from TRBV18 and TRBJ1-3; the D gene is possibly TRBD1 (5 bases). Germline-derived CDR1 and CDR2 are KGHSH and LQKENI. The CDR3 is 14 residues long. Trimming shortened V by 0 bases and J by 7 bases, and 10 bases separated the two germline ends. The CDR3 sequence is CASSPPSGTNTIYF. The CDR3 DNA reads as TGTGCCAGCTCACCACCGTCAGGGACCAACACCATATATTTT. The entire variable domain, with the rest obtained from reference TRBV18 and TRBJ1-3, is as follows: NAGVMQNPRHLVRRRGQEARLRCSPMKGHSHVYWYRQLPEEGLKFMVYLQKENIIDESGMPKERFSAEFPKEGPSILRIQQVVRGDSAAYFCASSPPSGTNTIYFGEGSWLTVV.

The genes are TRBV5-1 and TRBJ2-5; D possibly corresponds to TRBD1 (6 bases). Trimming stripped 2 bases from V and 3 bases from J, with 20 bases between. The CDR3 contains 17 residues. CDR1 is SGHRS and CDR2 is YFSETQ in the germline V gene. CDR3 sequence: CASSLGVNRALKETQYF. For the CDR3, the DNA is TGCGCCAGCAGCTTAGGGGTAAACAGGGCATTAAAAGAGACCCAGTACTTC.

This sequence joins TRBV6-2 or TRBV6-3 and TRBJ1-5, with a tentative D call TRBD1 (5 bases). This CDR3 contains 15 residues. Per the germline V gene, CDR1 is MNHEY and CDR2 is SVGEGT. V was shortened by 3 bases and J by 2 bases, with 11 bases between the two germline ends. In DNA, the CDR3 is TGTGCCAGCAGTTATAGGGGCTATGGCAATCAGCCCCAGCATTTT. The encoded protein is CASSYRGYGNQPQHF.

This clone was picked up many times. The chain is built from TRBV18 and TRBJ1-2, with D hard to call. This CDR3 has 12 residues. V lost 5 bases to trimming and J lost 1 base, with 5 bases between them. CDR1 and CDR2 from the germline V gene are KGHSH and LQKENI. CDR3 DNA: TGTGCCAGCTCAGACAATAACTATGGCTACACCTTC. Translating it yields CASSDNNYGYTF. Drawing the rest from reference TRBV18 and TRBJ1-2, the complete variable domain is NAGVMQNPRHLVRRRGQEARLRCSPMKGHSHVYWYRQLPEEGLKFMVYLQKENIIDESGMPKERFSAEFPKEGPSILRIQQVVRGDSAAYFCASSDNNYGYTFGSGTRLTVV.

The CDR3 sequence is CASSIGAGRVNQPQHF. The CDR3, as DNA: TGTGCCAGTAGTATAGGGGCAGGGAGGGTCAATCAGCCCCAGCATTTT. The chain carries TRBV19 and TRBJ1-5; TRBD1 is a possible D gene (5 bases). Germline values: CDR1 LNHDA, CDR2 SQIVND (reference sequence). This CDR3 region has 16 residues. Trimming took 1 base from V and 3 from J, leaving 13 bases between them.

The chain uses TRBV9 and TRBJ2-1; the D gene is possibly TRBD1 (5 bases). V shed 4 bases and J shed 0 bases, with 17 bases lying between them. From germline, CDR1 is SGDLS and CDR2 YYNGEE. The CDR3 runs 17 residues. The CDR3 sequence: CASSIHGALSSYNEQFF. In DNA, the CDR3 is TGTGCCAGCAGCATTCATGGGGCCCTTAGCTCCTACAATGAGCAGTTCTTC.

The chain is built from TRBV2 and TRBJ1-4; D gene ambiguous. Germline V gene lookup returns CDR1 SNHLY and CDR2 FYNNEI. The CDR3 runs 14 residues. Trimming stripped 7 bases from V and 1 base from J, with 10 bases between. In DNA form, the CDR3 reads TGTGCCAGCAAGGCGCACGGAACTAATGAAAAACTGTTTTTT. Protein product: CASKAHGTNEKLFF.

This rearrangement joins TRBV25-1 to TRBJ2-2, with TRBD2 matching 9 bases. Germline-derived CDR1 and CDR2 are MGHDK and SYGVNS. The CDR3 covers 15 residues. V lost 3 bases to trimming and J lost 1 base; unmatched junction nucleotides: 0. The CDR3 DNA reads as TGTGCCAGCAGTGAGACTAGCGGGAACACCGGGGAGCTGTTTTTT. As protein: CASSETSGNTGELFF.

The rearrangement links TRBV7-2 to TRBJ2-2; D is possibly TRBD2 (7 bases). This CDR3 spans 16 amino acids. Germline values: CDR1 SGHTA, CDR2 FQGNSA. The germline V and J ends were trimmed by 5 bases and 2 bases, with 15 bases remaining between them. This CDR3 is CASSPQGRGNTGELFF. For the CDR3, the DNA is TGTGCCAGCAGCCCCCAGGGGAGGGGAAACACCGGGGAGCTGTTTTTT.

V and J are TRBV9 and TRBJ1-1; 7 nucleotides agree with TRBD1. The length of the CDR3 is 15 residues. Losses at the gene ends were 3 bases for V and 6 bases for J; bases not matched to a gene: 11. Germline lookup yields CDR1 SGDLS and CDR2 YYNGEE. The DNA for the CDR3 is TGTGCCAGCAGCGCGCCGGACAGGCACGGGGCTGAAGCTTTCTTT. Protein product: CASSAPDRHGAEAFF.

The chain links TRBV6-5 to TRBJ1-3; D might be TRBD1 (6 bases). Deletions cut 1 base from V and 0 bases from J, with 7 bases between. Germline values: CDR1 MNHEY, CDR2 SVGAGI. The length of the CDR3 is 15 residues. In DNA form, the CDR3 reads TGTGCCAGCAGTTACTTACAGGGCTCTGGAAACACCATATATTTT. It encodes CASSYLQGSGNTIYF.

This chain connects TRBV5-6 to TRBJ2-1; 9 nucleotides agree with TRBD1. The CDR3 is made up of 15 amino acids. V lost 3 bases, J lost 7 bases, and 8 bases stayed unmatched. The germline V gene encodes CDR1 SGHDT and CDR2 YYEEEE. CDR3 sequence: CASSYRDRVLNEQFF. CDR3 sequence (DNA): TGTGCCAGCAGCTACCGGGACAGGGTGCTAAATGAGCAGTTCTTC.

This clone was seen a few times. The chain recombines TRBV7-9 with TRBJ1-4, with D perhaps matching TRBD1 (5 bases). The germline V gene has CDR1 SEHNR and CDR2 FQNEAQ (reference sequence). This CDR3 is 15 amino acids long. Trimming shortened V by 3 bases and J by 5 bases, and 13 bases separated the two germline ends. CDR3 region: CASSFIVGVNEKLFF. DNA for the CDR3: TGTGCCAGCAGCTTCATTGTGGGGGTCAATGAAAAACTGTTTTTT.

The sample holds a few counts of this clone. The chain uses TRBV11-1 and TRBJ1-6; D might be TRBD1 (5 bases). The CDR3 has 13 residues. Looked up from germline, CDR1 is SGHAT and CDR2 is FQDESV (reference sequence). V shed 6 bases and J shed 9 bases, with 12 bases lying between them. Here the CDR3 DNA reads TGTGCCAGCAGTTGGGACCCTGGTTCACCCCTCCACTTT. It codes for CASSWDPGSPLHF.

The V and J genes are TRBV12-5 and TRBJ2-1; possibly TRBD2 for D (6 bases). V lost 5 bases to trimming and J lost 9 bases, with 11 bases between them. Germline CDR1 is LGHNT and CDR2 is FRNRAP. The CDR3 spans 12 residues. CDR3: CASGVDYGEQFF. The CDR3 bases are TGTGCTAGTGGTGTGGACTACGGTGAGCAGTTCTTC.

The chain carries TRBV7-2 and TRBJ2-2; D ambiguous. The V gene's germline CDR1 is SGHTA and CDR2 FQGNSA. The length of the CDR3 is 16 residues. Trimming removed 1 base from V and 0 bases from J, with 9 bases in between. The CDR3 loop is CASSLVGGANTGELFF. The CDR3 DNA sequence: TGTGCCAGCAGCTTAGTAGGCGGAGCGAACACCGGGGAGCTGTTTTTT.

The chain combines TRBV2 with TRBJ2-1; D remains unclear. The germline V and J ends were trimmed by 6 bases and 4 bases, with 10 bases remaining between them. The CDR3 contains 13 residues. Germline loops: CDR1 SNHLY, CDR2 FYNNEI. The CDR3 loop is CASRVSQYNEQFF. For the CDR3, the DNA is TGTGCCAGCAGGGTCTCTCAGTACAATGAGCAGTTCTTC.

This clone was seen only a few times. This chain uses TRBV7-9 with TRBJ1-5; no clear D gene. V was pared by 1 base and J by 4 bases, with 11 bases between. Germline V lookup: CDR1 SEHNR, CDR2 FQNEAQ (reference sequence). The CDR3 covers 15 residues. CDR3: CASSLGGSSNQPQHF. The CDR3 coding sequence is TGTGCCAGCAGCTTAGGAGGCAGCTCGAATCAGCCCCAGCATTTT.

The rearrangement links TRBV10-3 to TRBJ2-7; 8 bases agree with TRBD2. V was clipped by 6 bases and J by 0 bases; unmatched bases: 10. Germline V gene data show CDR1 as ENHRY and CDR2 as SYGVKD. The CDR3 is made up of 16 amino acids. The CDR3 here is CAIRPTSGSFSYEQYF. CDR3 sequence (DNA): TGTGCCATCAGACCAACCAGCGGGAGTTTCTCCTACGAGCAGTACTTC.

CDR3 nucleotides: TGTGCCAGCAGCTTAGGGGACAGAATAAATGAAAAACTGTTTTTT. Protein sequence: CASSLGDRINEKLFF. The chain is built from TRBV11-2 and TRBJ1-4; 7 nucleotides align to TRBD1. Germline CDR1 reads SGHAT; CDR2 reads FQNNGV. Unmatched junction bases numbered 4, after V lost 1 base and J lost 5 bases. The CDR3 sequence is 15 residues long.

Note on this clone: The junction differs from germline at one of its ends, possibly a read error. The chain is built from TRBV7-7 and TRBJ2-2; 7 bases fit TRBD2. Germline V CDR1 and CDR2: SSHAT, FNYEAQ (reference sequence). The CDR3 is 15 residues long. CDR3 sequence (DNA): TGTGCTAGCAGCTTAGCGGGCCTGAACACCGGGGAGCTGTTTTTT. It translates to CASSLAGLNTGELFF. Full variable domain (outside the CDR3, taken from reference TRBV7-7 and TRBJ2-2): GAGVSQSPRYKVTKRGQDVTLRCDPISSHATLYWYQQALGQGPEFLTYFNYEAQPDKSGLPSDRFSAERPEGSISTLTIQRTEQRDSAMYRCASSLAGLNTGELFFGEGSRLTVL.

The chain has TRBV6-5 and TRBJ2-2, with 9 positions matching TRBD1. Germline lookup yields CDR1 MNHEY and CDR2 SVGAGI. CDR3 size: 15 residues. J gave up 6 bases and V 5 bases, and 7 bases lay outside the gene matches. The CDR3 spells CASSKGQGNAGELFF. The CDR3 nucleotides are TGTGCCAGCAGTAAGGGACAGGGTAACGCCGGGGAGCTGTTTTTT.

The rearrangement uses TRBV6-1 and TRBJ2-7; TRBD2 might be the D (6 bases). V was clipped by 2 bases and J by 3 bases, with 14 bases between them. The germline gives CDR1 MNHNS, CDR2 SASEGT. This CDR3 spans 15 amino acids. The CDR3 is CASSEMSSGRYEQYF. CDR3 coding DNA: TGTGCCAGCAGTGAAATGAGTAGCGGCCGCTACGAGCAGTACTTC.

The rearrangement links TRBV6-5 to TRBJ1-2; unclear D gene. V lost 0 bases and J 4 bases, leaving 9 bases between the germline ends. Germline V gene data show CDR1 as MNHEY and CDR2 as SVGAGI. The CDR3 spans 14 residues. The CDR3 DNA reads TGTGCCAGCAGTTACTCAGGAGGGTCCTATGGCTACACCTTC. Amino acids: CASSYSGGSYGYTF.

The chain uses TRBV5-1 and TRBJ2-3; tentative D call: TRBD2 (5 bases). The CDR3 is 15 amino acids. CDR1 and CDR2 (germline): SGHRS, YFSETQ. Deletions cut 0 bases from V and 3 bases from J, with 11 bases between. CDR3 sequence: CASSLAGKATDTQYF. The CDR3 bases are TGCGCCAGCAGCTTGGCGGGGAAAGCGACAGATACGCAGTATTTT.

This chain joins TRBV2 and TRBJ2-1; TRBD1 agrees at 9 bases. Germline V gene sequence: CDR1 SNHLY, CDR2 FYNNEI. CDR3 length: 15 amino acids. V lost 5 bases, J lost 4 bases, and 6 bases stayed unmatched. This chain's CDR3 is CASSPQGAAYNEQFF. CDR3 nucleotides: TGTGCCAGCAGTCCACAGGGGGCAGCTTACAATGAGCAGTTCTTC.

The chain couples TRBV5-6 to TRBJ2-3, with TRBD1 as a possible D gene (6 bases). The CDR3 is 16 amino acids. Per the germline V gene, CDR1 is SGHDT and CDR2 is YYEEEE. The V and J ends lost 1 base and 2 bases respectively, with 14 bases between them. CDR3 coding DNA: TGTGCCAGCAGCTTGTCGGTTAACAGGGACACAGATACGCAGTATTTT. Translating gives CASSLSVNRDTDTQYF.

This clone was seen a few times. The chain links TRBV5-6 to TRBJ1-6, with D possibly matching TRBD1 (6 bases). The germline CDR1 and CDR2 sequences are SGHDT and YYEEEE. The V and J ends lost 4 bases and 8 bases respectively, with 13 bases between them. The CDR3 length is 14 residues. CDR3 loop: CASSVQGHDSPLHF. CDR3 bases: TGTGCCAGCAGCGTTCAGGGGCACGATTCACCCCTCCACTTT.